This T cell receptor (beta chain) is from a study of T-cell memory formation after mild COVID-19. TCRdb passed the 5' RACE reads through MiXCR, listing each CDR3 protein once. The repertoire holds some 440,000 distinct CDR3 sequences, around a quarter seen once, with approximately 12% in the top ten. This CDR3 comprises 16 residues. Germline CDR1 SGHVS, CDR2 FQNEAQ. Trimming cost V 2 bases and J 9 bases; bases outside gene matches: 13. The material sequenced was PBMCs or a T cell subset sorted from them (not recorded which). The TCR comes from an adult woman who had mild COVID-19 (a few samples of this study predate the infection). Cell type and time point are not known. The rearrangement joins TRBV7-8 to TRBJ1-5; 7 nucleotides match TRBD1. The chain's CDR3 is CASSLPSTGLPRPQHF. As DNA, the CDR3 is TGTGCCAGCAGCTTACCATCGACAGGGTTACCCCGGCCCCAGCATTTT. The whole variable domain, filled in from reference TRBV7-8 and TRBJ1-5, reads GAGVSQSPRYKVAKRGQDVALRCDPISGHVSLFWYQQALGQGPEFLTYFQNEAQLDKSGLPSDRFFAERPEGSVSTLKIQRTQQEDSAVYLCASSLPSTGLPRPQHFGDGTRLSIL.